The clone carrying this TCR beta chain was recorded at least ten times. These data are taken from a study of T-cell reconstitution after alpha-beta-depleted transplantation in children. This sample's TCRbeta library carried unique molecular identifier barcodes. TCRdb itself ran the PCR reads through MiXCR, one entry per CDR3 protein. The table lists approximately 200,000 distinct CDR3 sequences, approximately 15% of them singletons. This CDR3 spans 15 amino acids. Germline CDR1 reads SGHRS; CDR2 reads YFSETQ. Trimming cost V 4 bases and J 1 base; bases outside gene matches: 3. The TCR sequence derives from a human donor who donated a stem cell graft to a child with acute lymphoblastic leukemia. The chain carries TRBV5-1 and TRBJ2-3; TRBD2 matches at 10 bases. Sequences were derived from PBMCs from the stem cell graft donor, sampled from the stem cell graft. Here the CDR3 reads CASSLGLARTDTQYF. The DNA of the CDR3 is TGCGCCAGCAGCCTGGGACTAGCGCGCACAGATACGCAGTATTTT.